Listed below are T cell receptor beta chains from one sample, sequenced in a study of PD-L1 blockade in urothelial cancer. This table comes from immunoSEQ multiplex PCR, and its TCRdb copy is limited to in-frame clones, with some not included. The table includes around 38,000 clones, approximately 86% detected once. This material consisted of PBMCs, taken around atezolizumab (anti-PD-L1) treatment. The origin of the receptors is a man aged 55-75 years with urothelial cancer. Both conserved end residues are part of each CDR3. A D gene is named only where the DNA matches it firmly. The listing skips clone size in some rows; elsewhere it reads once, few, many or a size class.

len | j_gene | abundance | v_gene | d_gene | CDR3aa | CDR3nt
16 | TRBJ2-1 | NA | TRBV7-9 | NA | CASSLGPGKGHNEQFF | TGTGCCAGCAGCTTAGGTCCAGGGAAGGGGCACAATGAGCAGTTCTTC
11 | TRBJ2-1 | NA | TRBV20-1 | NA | CSAPADNEQFF | TGCAGTGCTCCTGCGGACAATGAGCAGTTCTTC
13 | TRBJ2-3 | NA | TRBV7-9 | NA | CASRGRDTDTQYF | TGTGCCAGCCGAGGGCGGGACACAGATACGCAGTATTTT
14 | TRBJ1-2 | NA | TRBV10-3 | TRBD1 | CAISETGGADGYTF | TGTGCCATCAGTGAGACAGGGGGCGCGGATGGCTACACCTTC
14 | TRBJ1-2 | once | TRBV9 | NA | CASRNGQGGYGYTF | TGTGCCAGCAGGAACGGGCAGGGAGGCTATGGCTACACCTTC
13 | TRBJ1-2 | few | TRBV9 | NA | CASSVADNYGYTF | TGTGCCAGCAGCGTAGCAGATAACTATGGCTACACCTTC
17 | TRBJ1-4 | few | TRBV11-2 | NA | CASSLVGRDATNEKLFF | TGTGCCAGCAGCTTAGTCGGCAGGGATGCAACTAATGAAAAACTGTTTTTT
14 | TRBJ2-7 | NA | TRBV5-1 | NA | CASSLSSRYYEQYF | TGCGCCAGCAGCTTGTCCTCCAGATACTACGAGCAGTACTTC
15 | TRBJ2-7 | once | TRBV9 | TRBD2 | CASSVSGRSPYEQYF | TGTGCCAGCAGCGTGAGCGGGAGATCCCCCTACGAGCAGTACTTC
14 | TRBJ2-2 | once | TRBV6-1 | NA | CASSGPRGTGELFF | TGTGCCAGCAGTGGGCCTAGAGGGACCGGGGAGCTGTTTTTT
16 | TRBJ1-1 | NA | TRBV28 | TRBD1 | CASSSPPQGRGPEAFF | TGTGCCAGCAGTTCGCCACCACAGGGGCGGGGACCTGAAGCTTTCTTT
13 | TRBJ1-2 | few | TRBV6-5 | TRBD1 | CASRKTGNYGYTF | TGTGCCAGCAGGAAGACAGGGAACTATGGCTACACCTTC
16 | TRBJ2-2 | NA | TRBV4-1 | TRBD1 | CASSQGGRGSTGELFF | TGCGCCAGCAGCCAAGGTGGCAGGGGGAGCACCGGGGAGCTGTTTTTT